This T cell receptor beta chain is drawn from a study of blood T cell repertoires in COVID-19. Whole-study context: Samples of COVID-19 (acute and convalescent) were obtained from the United States, Italy and Spain. T cells, B-cell-depleted T cells, or PBMCs supplied cDNA or gDNA.

Authors' methods: From reference gene primer amplification, estimates of nucleated cell counts were derived. Sequencing was performed with immunoSEQ multiplex PCR; in TCRdb, only in-frame clones are kept and a portion is missing. The V and J calls and clone size were taken over from that table, and D and trimming were inferred from the DNA. Seen here are some 200,000 clones, around 80% observed once, and the top ten hold less than 6%. Material for sequencing was peripheral blood. This sequence originates from a woman between 70 and 85 years old with acute or convalescent COVID-19.

CDR3 in amino acids: CASSYTPGHRYGYTF. The CDR3 DNA sequence: TGTGCCAGCAGTTACACTCCGGGACACCGCTATGGCTACACCTTC. The chain couples TRBV6-5 to TRBJ1-2; TRBD1 might be the D (6 bases). CDR3 size: 15 residues. Trimming pared 2 bases from V and 4 bases from J, leaving 14 bases between. Germline V CDR1 and CDR2: MNHEY, SVGAGI.